A single T cell receptor beta chain is shown here with its context. These data come from a study of blood T cell repertoires in COVID-19. Overall study: Samples came from the United States, Italy and Spain, spanning acute and convalescent COVID-19. T cells, B-cell-depleted T cells, or PBMCs provided the cDNA or gDNA that served as material.

V was pared by 2 bases and J by 0 bases, with 11 bases between. The germline gives CDR1 LNHDA, CDR2 SQIVND (reference sequence). This CDR3 contains 16 residues. Under the authors' procedure: It was from reference gene primer amplification that nucleated cell counts were estimated. Repertoires were generated with immunoSEQ multiplex PCR, while TCRdb's copy carries only in-frame clones and drops some. V and J calls plus clone size are reproduced from that table; the DNA served to infer D and trimming. Here the sample spans approximately 200,000 clones, 88% being singletons. This receptor was obtained from a man between 18 and 35 years old with active or convalescent COVID-19. The sample was peripheral blood. V usage is TRBV19 and J usage is TRBJ1-5, with D uncertain. The CDR3 loop reads CASSISGSYSNQPQHF. DNA of the CDR3: TGTGCCAGTAGTATATCGGGGTCCTATAGCAATCAGCCCCAGCATTTT.